The present TCR beta chain was sequenced within a study of blood T cells in healthy people across ages (dated by TCRdb to about 2015). Regarding the research as a whole: Template switching captured roughly one uniquely barcoded TCR beta cDNA molecule per two T cells in model experiments. Using deep sequencing normalized with unique cDNA molecular identifiers, the study measured how TCR beta repertoire diversity changes with age. Using the same blood draw, the study looked at two additional independent replicas of 1 million unique cDNA reads for two donors, one aged 18 to 30 and the other aged 80 or older. To avoid experimental bias, donors of different ages were spread randomly across the sequencing lanes. Four age groups were formed from the donors: young (average approximately 15 years), middle-aged (around 40), aged (roughly 59) and long-lived (around 82). What the study reported, not specific to this receptor: Because profiling used bulk unsorted PBMCs, naive and antigen-experienced compartments could not be compared conclusively. Because donor CMV infection status was unknown, age-related changes in expanded clonotypes were potentially confounded. Observed TCR beta diversity per million T cells fell roughly linearly with age, and a significant reduction was already apparent by age about 36. Estimates of total diversity based on one million sequenced T cells were considered lower bounds and underestimates. Compared with the aged group, more naive CD4+ T cells, fewer expanded clones and increased TCR diversity were shown by the long-lived group, suggesting age selection. Observed TCR beta diversity correlated strongly with the percentage of naive T cells measured by flow cytometry.

Library preparation was by 5' RACE. Sequencing was performed on an Illumina HiSeq 2500. The second PCR ran for about 7 to 11 cycles and used a J-beta primer mix along with a sample-barcoded 5' primer. A template-switch 5' adaptor carrying 12 random nucleotides introduced a unique molecular identifier onto each TCR beta cDNA molecule. Each sample yielded at least 2.5 million CDR3-containing paired-end reads. First-strand cDNA was synthesized from all RNA with the Mint cDNA synthesis kit, primed by a TRBC-specific oligonucleotide. All cDNA was treated with uracil-DNA glycosylase and then went through a first 18-cycle PCR with the universal primers M1SS and BC2_uni_R. On the authors' methods: For normalization, 1 million high-quality reads were randomly selected from each sample, with every read carrying a distinct molecular identifier. Instead of being binned into consensus sequences, reads with shared molecular identifiers were discarded. MiTCR, set to a Q25 quality threshold and the strictest error-elimination algorithm, was used for CDR3 identification, clonotype clustering and error correction. A nonparametric unseen species model with Euler transformation was used to estimate lower-bound total TCR beta diversity. The public sequencing data were trimmed at Q25 with fastp and processed into clonotypes with MiXCR by TCRdb, which kept only in-frame beta chains. Identical CDR3 protein sequences are pooled into one entry, listed with their most common genes and DNA. V and J calls and clone size were set by TCRdb, not the authors. For this sample the table gives fewer than 750,000 distinct CDR3 sequences, of which under 55% were detected only once. The ten largest clones add up to under 30% of the sample.

This clonotype was seen repeatedly, ten times or more. Which antigen it targets is not known. Base-call qualities are not available, and no considerably larger clone is one nucleotide away. Trimming costs V 5 bases and J 5 bases, and their ends lie 19 bases apart. Counted from cysteine to phenylalanine, this CDR3 has 15 amino acids. Only the CDR3 region is kept as DNA, spanning 45 bases read in frame from base 1. Per the germline V gene (reference sequence), MNHNY is the CDR1 and SVGAGI is the CDR2. Donors were around 37 systemically healthy Caucasian individuals from Russia aged roughly 6 to 90 years. Each donor gave ten milliliters of peripheral blood, collected into EDTA-treated Vacutainer tubes. Ficoll-Paque density-gradient centrifugation was used to isolate PBMCs, with at least 6.5 million per sample. Total RNA was extracted from PBMCs with Trizol reagent, with at least 6 micrograms obtained per sample. The percentages of naive CD45RAhigh/CD27high T cells were determined by flow cytometry on a PBMC aliquot from every donor.

The receptor's source is a man of 80 years or more in good health. Material: blood. The sequence is built from TRBV6-6 and TRBJ2-7; 6 matching bases give a weak D call of TRBD2. For the CDR3, the sequence is CASSPLGGGGNEQYF. The bases are TGTGCCAGCAGTCCCCTTGGGGGTGGGGGGAACGAGCAGTACTTC.